The 13 T cell receptor beta chains presented below share a single source sample, sequenced in a study of vaccination and CD4 T cells after COVID-19 (dated by TCRdb to between 2021 and 2024). Library prep was done by PCR. For sequencing, an Illumina iSeq 100 was employed. DNA from cultured CD4+ T cells underwent TCR sequencing with the Oncomine TCR Beta short-read assay at the Johns Hopkins FTIC core. The public reads were quality trimmed at Q25 with fastp and then assembled into clones with MiXCR by TCRdb, keeping productive beta chains. Each entry is one CDR3 protein sequence, shown with its most common DNA and genes. Within this sample are roughly 20,000 distinct CDR3 sequences, with roughly 60% of them counted one time only. 20% to 25% of the sample belongs to the ten largest clones. Antigens for these TCRs are unknown. In light of the paper, this sample's treatment or condition label describes: approximately nine-day PBMC culture with coronavirus spike peptide pools or control peptides (ViraFEST assay).

Source: CD4+ T cells from blood, cultured in vitro, taken before SARS-CoV-2 vaccination. All receptors derive from a human donor who received a COVID-19 vaccine.

This clonotype is medium-sized in the sample. The gene calls are TRBV7-9 and TRBJ1-6; D remains ambiguous. V lost 4 bases and J lost 10, with 17 bases in between. The CDR3 is 15 residues long. The germline V gene has CDR1 SEHNR and CDR2 FQNEAQ (reference sequence). CDR3 nucleotides: TGTGCCAGCAGCTCCCAATCCGGAAGAAGGTCACCCCTCCACTTT. Its protein product is CASSSQSGRRSPLHF.

This clonotype has a handful of counts. This chain uses TRBV6-2 or TRBV6-3 with TRBJ1-6; weak D call: TRBD1 (6 bases). Germline CDR1 MNHEY, CDR2 SVGEGT. Deletions cut 6 bases from V and 11 bases from J, with 14 bases between. There are 13 residues in the CDR3. The CDR3, as DNA: TGTGCCAGCAGCCGACCAGGGGCGACACCCCTCCACTTT. This translates into CASSRPGATPLHF.

The rearrangement joins TRBV4-1 to TRBJ2-5; tentatively, D is TRBD2 (5 bases). Germline lookup yields CDR1 MGHRA and CDR2 YSYEKL. Trimming took 1 base from V and 2 from J, leaving 11 bases between them. CDR3 length: 15 amino acids. In DNA form, the CDR3 reads TGCGCCAGCAGCCAAGGGGGAGCGCAACAAGAGACCCAGTACTTC. It encodes CASSQGGAQQETQYF.

In its sample, this clonotype ranks as large. J is TRBJ2-3 and V is TRBV20-1, with TRBD2 matching over 8 bases. CDR1 is DFQATT and CDR2 is SNEGSKA in the germline V gene (reference sequence). CDR3 length: 13 amino acids. V dropped 5 bases and J dropped 4; count of bases not matched to a gene: 5. CDR3 nucleotides: TGCAGTGCTTCGCGGGGGGCCCCAGATACGCAGTATTTT. Translated, it gives CSASRGAPDTQYF.

This clonotype appeared a few times. V usage is TRBV11-2 and J usage is TRBJ2-3; D is perhaps TRBD1 or TRBD2 (5 bases each). Germline CDR1 and CDR2: SGHAT and FQNNGV. The CDR3 is 16 amino acids. V lost 5 bases and J 3 bases, leaving 18 bases between the germline ends. The CDR3 loop reads CASSPQGWGRTDTQYF. For the CDR3, the DNA is TGTGCCAGCAGCCCCCAGGGTTGGGGACGTACAGATACGCAGTATTTT.

The chain employs TRBV20-1 and TRBJ2-3, with TRBD2 matching over 9 bases. This CDR3 contains 16 residues. V lost 1 base, J lost 2 bases, and 7 bases stayed unmatched. CDR1 is DFQATT, CDR2 SNEGSKA, per germline (reference sequence). CDR3 region: CSARVSRGGSTDTQYF. The CDR3 nucleotides are TGCAGTGCTAGAGTGTCGCGGGGGGGCTCCACAGATACGCAGTATTTT.

The count of this clonotype is one. The genes are TRBV12-3 or TRBV12-4 and TRBJ2-3, with TRBD2 matching 7 bases. With V trimmed by 7 bases and J by 3 bases, 7 bases remained unmatched. The CDR3 covers 14 residues. CDR3 nucleotide sequence: TGTGCCAGCAATACCGGACTAGGGACAGATACGCAGTATTTT. Its protein product is CASNTGLGTDTQYF.

This clonotype was seen a handful of times. This rearrangement joins TRBV6-2 or TRBV6-3 to TRBJ1-1; no firm D call. The germline V and J ends were trimmed by 2 bases and 11 bases, with 9 bases remaining between them. This CDR3 has 11 amino acids. Germline V CDR1 and CDR2: MNHEY, SVGEGT. The CDR3 region is CASSYRVRAFF. The CDR3 region has the DNA TGTGCCAGCAGTTACAGGGTGAGGGCTTTCTTT.

The chain couples TRBV9 to TRBJ2-5; 9 bases agree with TRBD2. V trimming: 3 bases; J trimming: 3 bases; junction bases outside the gene matches: 3. CDR1 SGDLS and CDR2 YYNGEE come from the germline V gene. The CDR3 contains 14 residues. CDR3 nucleotide sequence: TGTGCCAGCAGCGCCCGGACTAGCGAAGAGACCCAGTACTTC. Translation gives CASSARTSEETQYF.

Here the CDR3 DNA reads TGTGCCAGCTCAGTAACGTCTTCCGCAAACTATGGCTACACCTTC. This translates into CASSVTSSANYGYTF. The chain uses TRBV18 and TRBJ1-2; no clear D. Trimming cost V 5 bases and J 2 bases, with 15 bases left between them. The germline gives CDR1 KGHSH, CDR2 LQKENI. This CDR3 has 15 residues.

The chain links TRBV19 to TRBJ1-1; D possibly corresponds to TRBD1 (5 bases). V was clipped by 6 bases and J by 7 bases, with 12 bases between them. This CDR3 is built from 12 residues. Germline loops: CDR1 LNHDA, CDR2 SQIVND (reference sequence). CDR3 sequence: CASSGAALEAFF. CDR3 nucleotide sequence: TGTGCCAGTAGCGGGGCAGCCCTTGAAGCTTTCTTT.

About this clonotype: The junction differs from germline at one of its ends, possibly a read error. The chain carries TRBV27 and TRBJ2-7; 7 bases agree with TRBD1. The CDR3 contains 18 residues. The V gene's germline CDR1 is MNHEY and CDR2 SMNVEV (reference sequence). The CDR3 nucleotides are TGTGCCAGCAGTTTTGCCGCCATTGGGACAGCCCAAAACTACGAGCAGTATTTC. Amino acid sequence: CASSFAAIGTAQNYEQYF.

V and J are TRBV19 and TRBJ2-6, with D possibly TRBD1 on 5 matching bases. CDR1 LNHDA and CDR2 SQIVND come from the germline V gene (reference sequence). Trimming stripped 2 bases from V and 0 bases from J, with 8 bases between. The CDR3 runs 16 residues. CDR3 amino acids: CASSIPQDSGANVLTF. DNA for the CDR3: TGTGCCAGTAGTATACCACAGGACTCTGGGGCCAACGTCCTGACTTTC. Full variable domain (outside the CDR3, taken from reference TRBV19 and TRBJ2-6): DGGITQSPKYLFRKEGQNVTLSCEQNLNHDAMYWYRQDPGQGLRLIYYSQIVNDFQKGDIAEGYSVSREKKESFPLTVTSAQKNPTAFYLCASSIPQDSGANVLTFGAGSRLTVL.